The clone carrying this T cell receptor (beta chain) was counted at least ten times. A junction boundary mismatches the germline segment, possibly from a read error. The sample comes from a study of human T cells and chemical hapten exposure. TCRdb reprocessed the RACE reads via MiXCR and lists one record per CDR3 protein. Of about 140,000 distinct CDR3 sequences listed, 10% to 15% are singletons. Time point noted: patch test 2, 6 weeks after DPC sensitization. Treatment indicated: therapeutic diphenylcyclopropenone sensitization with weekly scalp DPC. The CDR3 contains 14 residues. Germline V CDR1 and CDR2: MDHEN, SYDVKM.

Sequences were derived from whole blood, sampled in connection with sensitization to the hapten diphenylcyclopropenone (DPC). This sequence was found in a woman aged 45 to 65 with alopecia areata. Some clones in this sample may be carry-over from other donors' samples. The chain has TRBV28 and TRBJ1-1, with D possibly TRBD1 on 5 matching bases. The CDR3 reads CASSLVPGNPEAFF. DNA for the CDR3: TGTGCCAGCAGTTTGGTACCAGGGAACCCTGAAGCTTTCTTT.